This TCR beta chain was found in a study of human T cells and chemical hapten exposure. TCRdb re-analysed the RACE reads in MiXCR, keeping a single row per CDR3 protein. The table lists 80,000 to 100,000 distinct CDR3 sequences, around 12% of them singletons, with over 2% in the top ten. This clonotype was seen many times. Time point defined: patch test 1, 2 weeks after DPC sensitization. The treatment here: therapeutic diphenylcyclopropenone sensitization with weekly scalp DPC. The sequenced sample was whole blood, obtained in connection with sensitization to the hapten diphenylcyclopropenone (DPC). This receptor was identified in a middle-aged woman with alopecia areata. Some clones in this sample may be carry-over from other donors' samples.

The CDR3 DNA follows: TGTGCCAGCAGCTTAAACCGTGCGGGAGGCGGTAATGAGCAGTTCTTC. Translation: CASSLNRAGGGNEQFF. This chain joins TRBV7-3 and TRBJ2-1; 8 nucleotides match TRBD2. The CDR3 contains 16 residues. J lost 7 bases, V lost 1 base, and 9 bases had no gene match. From germline, CDR1 is SGHTA and CDR2 FQGTGA.